The 5 T cell receptor beta chains reported below all come from one sample, sequenced in a study of cytomegalovirus exposure and HLA in healthy donors. Primers for the PCR totalled 60 Vbeta and 13 Jbeta. Sequencing was performed with immunoSEQ multiplex PCR; in TCRdb, only in-frame clones are kept and a portion is missing. The table lists some 110,000 clones, just over 70% of them singletons. Source material: PBMCs. The receptors shown here come from a boy younger than 18 in good health and CMV-seronegative.

J is TRBJ1-5 and V is TRBV28; 12 bases align to TRBD1. Germline CDR1 is MDHEN and CDR2 is SYDVKM. V shed 6 bases, J shed 7 bases, and the junction held 25 bases outside the gene matches. There are 21 residues in the CDR3. The DNA for the CDR3 is TGTGCCAGCAGCCTGGACCTATATTCCGGGACAGGGGGCCCCACTAAACAGCCCCAGCATTTT. Its protein is CASSLDLYSGTGGPTKQPQHF.

This clone turned up a few times. This rearrangement joins TRBV21-1 to TRBJ2-3; TRBD1 is taken as the D call from the table, unchecked against the DNA. TRBV21-1 is flagged as a pseudogene. The CDR3 loop spans 14 amino acids. The CDR3 loop reads CASSKGQGADTQYF. The CDR3 bases are TGTGCCAGCAGCAAAGGACAGGGGGCAGATACGCAGTATTTT.

Turning to this clone: The same CDR3 is also encoded by other DNA sequences in this sample. This chain connects TRBV4-1 to TRBJ2-7; TRBD1 agrees at 10 bases. Germline V gives CDR1 MGHRA, CDR2 YSYEKL. The CDR3 sequence is 15 residues long. Trimming cost V 4 bases and J 1 base; bases outside gene matches: 4. CDR3 nucleotides: TGCGCCAGCAGCCGACCGGGACAGGGGTCCTACGAGCAGTACTTC. Its translation: CASSRPGQGSYEQYF.

This rearrangement joins TRBV7-2 to TRBJ1-1; maybe TRBD1 (6 bases). The V gene lost 6 bases and the J gene lost 5 bases, with 16 bases spanning the gap. This CDR3 comprises 14 residues. CDR1 and CDR2 from the germline V gene are SGHTA and FQGNSA. Here the CDR3 DNA reads TGTGCCAGCAGTTTACAGGGAGGGATTACTGAAGCTTTCTTT. Its translation is CASSLQGGITEAFF.

The chain combines TRBV27 with TRBJ2-2, with TRBD2 matching 8 bases. Germline V gene lookup returns CDR1 MNHEY and CDR2 SMNVEV (reference sequence). The V segment lost 5 bases and the J segment 4 bases; nucleotides outside the gene matches: 18. This CDR3 is 19 amino acids long. DNA of the CDR3: TGTGCCAGCAGTATACCCGTTTCAGGCGGGGGGCGTTTCACCGGGGAGCTGTTTTTT. Protein: CASSIPVSGGGRFTGELFF.